This TCR beta chain was profiled in a study of T cell responses to AZD1222 COVID-19 vaccine. In its sample, this clone was seen once. Its target is not known. Study-level findings and limits: Researchers took repertoire samples only after the peak T cell response had come.

Generated by immunoSEQ multiplex PCR, the TCRdb table keeps only in-frame clones and is missing some. Of about 130,000 clones in the sample, approximately 83% were seen once. The material was peripheral blood, obtained on day 0 of AZD1222 vaccination. The TCR sequence derives from an adult in good health.

As DNA, the CDR3 is TGTGCCAGCAGTCCCGGGGTTCGGACTAGCGGGAGACTATTCGAGCAGTACTTC. This encodes CASSPGVRTSGRLFEQYF. The rearrangement uses TRBV25-1 and TRBJ2-7; TRBD2 aligns across 13 bases. CDR3 size: 18 residues. The J segment lost 6 bases and the V segment lost 5 bases, leaving 16 bases of the junction unmatched. Germline values: CDR1 MGHDK, CDR2 SYGVNS.